Described below is a single TCR beta chain sequence and its context. The junction departs from germline at one end; a sequencing error may be responsible. These data come from a study of immune heterogeneity within non-small cell lung tumors. It was a multiplex PCR that amplified TCR beta CDR3, with 32 V and 13 J primers. In TCRdb, the multiplex PCR reads were re-called with MiXCR into one record per CDR3 protein. Of some 10,000 distinct CDR3 sequences detected, about 25% appear once; the ten largest clones hold 10% to 15%. The template consisted of bulk tumor genomic DNA, with about 620 ng used per sample. Biopsies that were spaced far apart were taken, several per primary tumor, during surgery. Samples came from untreated patients having curative surgery for newly diagnosed non-small cell lung cancer. A total of fewer than 18 patients with newly diagnosed non-small cell lung cancer, all of whom were undergoing surgery with curative intent, made up the donors.

This CDR3 is 19 amino acids long. Germline V gives CDR1 LNHDA, CDR2 SQIVND (reference sequence). The gene calls are TRBV19 and TRBJ2-1; a weak D match, TRBD2 (7 bases). What was sequenced was lung tumor tissue. This sequence was found in a man aged 50-59 years with non-small cell lung cancer. Here the CDR3 reads CASIIVGGGTVSSYNEQFF. For the CDR3, the DNA is TGTGCCAGTATTATAGTAGGGGGAGGGACGGTGTCCTCCTACAATGAGCAGTTCTTC.